Listed here are 13 T cell receptor beta chains from one sample, sequenced in a study of blood T cell repertoires in COVID-19. Repertoires were generated with immunoSEQ multiplex PCR, while TCRdb's copy carries only in-frame clones and drops some. The data show about 180,000 clones, with 70% to 90% seen just once and more than 7.5% held by the top ten. The sequenced material came from peripheral blood. The receptors shown here come from a man in his forties or fifties with active or convalescent COVID-19.

The chain uses TRBV4-2 and TRBJ2-7, with TRBD1 matching 11 bases. The CDR3 runs to 17 residues. Germline CDR1 and CDR2: LGHNA and YNFKEQ. J was trimmed by 3 bases and V by 4 bases; bases with no gene match: 11. Written as DNA, the CDR3 is TGTGCCAGCAGCCGAGAGATTGGGACAGGGGGATTCTACGAGCAGTACTTC. Translating it yields CASSREIGTGGFYEQYF.

This clone has more than one count but fewer than ten. The chain carries TRBV19 and TRBJ1-6; D is uncertain. The length of the CDR3 is 16 residues. Germline V gene sequence: CDR1 LNHDA, CDR2 SQIVND (reference sequence). The V and J ends lost 4 bases and 0 bases respectively, with 10 bases between them. CDR3 nucleotides: TGTGCCAGTAGTACCCGAGCGGACTCCTATAATTCACCCCTCCACTTT. It encodes CASSTRADSYNSPLHF.

The J gene is TRBJ2-7, the V gene TRBV25-1; 9 bases line up with TRBD1. CDR1 is MGHDK, CDR2 SYGVNS, per germline. CDR3 length equals 15 residues. V trimming: 6 bases; J trimming: 3 bases; junction bases outside the gene matches: 9. CDR3 DNA: TGTGCCAGCAGCAGACCGGGACAGGGAGACTACGAGCAGTACTTC. Translation: CASSRPGQGDYEQYF.

V is TRBV14 and J is TRBJ1-4, with D unclear. The ends were cut back, 5 bases at V and 5 bases at J, with 9 bases in the middle. Germline V lookup: CDR1 SGHDN, CDR2 FVKESK. This CDR3 is built from 13 residues. CDR3 in amino acids: CASSLLFNEKLFF. For the CDR3, the DNA is TGTGCCAGCAGCTTACTCTTCAATGAAAAACTGTTTTTT. The full variable domain, in which reference TRBV14 and TRBJ1-4 provide the parts outside the CDR3, is EAGVTQFPSHSVIEKGQTVTLRCDPISGHDNLYWYRRVMGKEIKFLLHFVKESKQDESGMPNNRFLAERTGGTYSTLKVQPAELEDSGVYFCASSLLFNEKLFFGSGTQLSVL.

This chain links TRBV28 with TRBJ2-3; D is possibly TRBD2 (5 bases). The V and J ends lost 6 bases and 1 base respectively, with 11 bases between them. CDR1 and CDR2 (germline): MDHEN, SYDVKM. The CDR3 is 14 residues long. The CDR3 loop is CASRKTGGTDTQYF. The CDR3 DNA follows: TGTGCCAGCAGGAAGACCGGGGGCACAGATACGCAGTATTTT.

The chain joins TRBV5-1 to TRBJ2-5; D not resolved. The V end lost 0 bases, the J end lost 3 bases, and 12 bases lay between the germline ends. This CDR3 is built from 15 residues. Germline loops: CDR1 SGHRS, CDR2 YFSETQ. Here the CDR3 DNA reads TGCGCCAGCAGCTTGGGCTCCACAAGTGAAGAGACCCAGTACTTC. Amino acids: CASSLGSTSEETQYF.

V and J are TRBV11-2 and TRBJ2-7; TRBD1 is a possible D gene (6 bases). V gave up 1 base and J gave up 2 bases, with 12 bases separating them. This CDR3 is 15 amino acids long. Germline V gives CDR1 SGHAT, CDR2 FQNNGV. This CDR3 is CASSLGTGLTYEQYF. The CDR3, as DNA: TGTGCCAGCAGCTTAGGAACAGGGCTTACCTACGAGCAGTACTTC. Full variable domain (rest looked up from reference TRBV11-2 and TRBJ2-7): EAGVAQSPRYKIIEKRQSVAFWCNPISGHATLYWYQQILGQGPKLLIQFQNNGVVDDSQLPKDRFSAERLKGVDSTLKIQPAKLEDSAVYLCASSLGTGLTYEQYFGPGTRLTVT.

J is TRBJ2-1 and V is TRBV29-1, with 15 bases identical to TRBD2. The CDR3 has 16 amino acids. Per the germline V gene, CDR1 is SQVTM and CDR2 is ANQGSEA. Germline trimming cut 5 bases from V and 4 bases from J; bases unmatched to any gene: 6. This CDR3 is CSVIGLAGGTYNEQFF. The CDR3 region has the DNA TGCAGCGTTATCGGACTAGCGGGAGGGACTTACAATGAGCAGTTCTTC.

This chain uses TRBV3-1 (or the pseudogene TRBV3-2) with TRBJ2-7, with D unresolved. V lost 3 bases to trimming and J lost 7 bases, with 10 bases between them. The germline V gene encodes CDR1 LGHDT and CDR2 YNNKEL (reference sequence). The CDR3 consists of 12 residues. CDR3 sequence (DNA): TGTGCCAGCAGCCATCTTTCGTTGGAGCAGTACTTC. This encodes CASSHLSLEQYF.

The rearrangement uses TRBV7-9 and TRBJ1-5; D is unresolved. CDR1 and CDR2 (germline): SEHNR, FQNEAQ (reference sequence). The length of the CDR3 is 16 residues. Between the trimmed V and J ends, which lost 1 base and 2 bases, there was a span of 12 bases. CDR3 loop: CASSLGLGEGNQPQHF. The CDR3 DNA reads TGTGCCAGCAGCTTAGGTCTGGGAGAGGGCAATCAGCCCCAGCATTTT.

The chain joins TRBV4-1 to TRBJ1-5; no firm D call. The length of the CDR3 is 15 residues. Germline V gives CDR1 MGHRA, CDR2 YSYEKL. Trimming removed 0 bases at V and 7 bases at J, with 13 bases between. The CDR3 DNA reads TGCGCCAGCAGCCAAGAGAGCATAATTCGGCAGCCCCAGCATTTT. Protein sequence: CASSQESIIRQPQHF.

This clone was seen more than once but under ten times. V and J are TRBV5-1 and TRBJ1-2, with 9 bases aligning to TRBD1. Germline V CDR1 and CDR2: SGHRS, YFSETQ. J gave up 4 bases and V 2 bases, and 15 bases lay outside the gene matches. CDR3 length: 18 amino acids. The DNA of the CDR3 is TGCGCCAGCAGCTTTTCCCCACAGCTTGACAGGGGGATCTATGGCTACACCTTC. It yields the protein CASSFSPQLDRGIYGYTF.

The chain carries TRBV28 and TRBJ1-2; the D is unclear. CDR1 and CDR2 (germline): MDHEN, SYDVKM. Trimming took off 2 bases at V and 5 bases at J, with 12 bases between the two ends. The CDR3 runs to 14 residues. The CDR3 loop is CASSLVGQQYGYTF. The DNA for the CDR3 is TGTGCCAGCAGTTTAGTTGGGCAGCAGTATGGCTACACCTTC.